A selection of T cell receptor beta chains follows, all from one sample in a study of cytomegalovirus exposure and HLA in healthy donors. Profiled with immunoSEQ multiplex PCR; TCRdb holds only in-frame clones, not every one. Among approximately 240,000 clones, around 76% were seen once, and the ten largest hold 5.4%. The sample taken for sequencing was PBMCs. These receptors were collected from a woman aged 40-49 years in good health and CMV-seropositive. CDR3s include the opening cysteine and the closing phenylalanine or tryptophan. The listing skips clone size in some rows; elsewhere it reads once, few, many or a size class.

CDR3 protein: CASSPQVGRGNSYEQYF
CDR3 length: 17
V gene: TRBV4-3
J gene: TRBJ2-7
clone size: NA

CDR3 protein: CASSMGQALDYGYTF
CDR3 length: 15
V gene: TRBV19
J gene: TRBJ1-2
clone size: NA

CDR3 protein: CASSLASGTGNNEQFF
CDR3 length: 16
V gene: TRBV5-1
J gene: TRBJ2-1
clone size: NA

CDR3 protein: CASTFGTVQETQYF
CDR3 length: 14
V gene: TRBV5-4
J gene: TRBJ2-5
clone size: NA

CDR3 protein: CASGLTLNTEAFF
CDR3 length: 13
V gene: TRBV12-5
J gene: TRBJ1-1
clone size: NA

CDR3 protein: CAWSVSPPTIYF
CDR3 length: 12
V gene: TRBV30
J gene: TRBJ1-3
clone size: NA

CDR3 protein: CASIDSRAFNYGYTF
CDR3 length: 15
V gene: TRBV6-6
J gene: TRBJ1-2
clone size: NA

CDR3 protein: CASLKDRSVNTEAFF
CDR3 length: 15
V gene: TRBV6-6
J gene: TRBJ1-1
clone size: NA

CDR3 protein: CASSRPGGGTEAFF
CDR3 length: 14
V gene: TRBV7-9
J gene: TRBJ1-1
clone size: NA

CDR3 protein: CSVAGSGDYGYTF
CDR3 length: 13
V gene: TRBV29-1
J gene: TRBJ1-2
clone size: NA

CDR3 protein: CASRGQGNTEAFF
CDR3 length: 13
V gene: TRBV7-6
J gene: TRBJ1-1
clone size: NA

CDR3 protein: CASKVDGFYNEQFF
CDR3 length: 14
V gene: TRBV2
J gene: TRBJ2-1
clone size: NA

CDR3 protein: CASSKDRGRVNTEAFF
CDR3 length: 16
V gene: TRBV19
J gene: TRBJ1-1
clone size: NA

CDR3 protein: CASGLEFIGQRQHF
CDR3 length: 14
V gene: TRBV12-5
J gene: TRBJ1-5
clone size: NA

CDR3 protein: CASSRGTSAYNEQFF
CDR3 length: 15
V gene: TRBV4-3
J gene: TRBJ2-1
clone size: NA

CDR3 protein: CASSQPWGQIRFQYEQYF
CDR3 length: 18
V gene: TRBV4-1
J gene: TRBJ2-7
clone size: NA

CDR3 protein: CASSRDSEETQYF
CDR3 length: 13
V gene: TRBV7-7
J gene: TRBJ2-5
clone size: few

CDR3 protein: CASSPSPRAGTEAFF
CDR3 length: 15
V gene: TRBV9
J gene: TRBJ1-1
clone size: NA

CDR3 protein: CASSQTRQGNQETQYF
CDR3 length: 16
V gene: TRBV14
J gene: TRBJ2-5
clone size: NA

CDR3 protein: CASSYSRTGGLNGYTF
CDR3 length: 16
V gene: TRBV6-5
J gene: TRBJ1-2
clone size: NA

CDR3 protein: CASRTDRAEEQYF
CDR3 length: 13
V gene: TRBV6-6
J gene: TRBJ2-7
clone size: NA

CDR3 protein: CASSPDTGYAGYTEAFF
CDR3 length: 17
V gene: TRBV18
J gene: TRBJ1-1
clone size: NA

CDR3 protein: CASSQAGEAGREQYF
CDR3 length: 15
V gene: TRBV4-3
J gene: TRBJ2-7
clone size: NA

CDR3 protein: CSVPGQGETQYF
CDR3 length: 12
V gene: TRBV29-1
J gene: TRBJ2-5
clone size: NA

CDR3 protein: CASSLDRVGGYTF
CDR3 length: 13
V gene: TRBV7-2
J gene: TRBJ1-2
clone size: NA

CDR3 protein: CASSLGGPLKNTEAFF
CDR3 length: 16
V gene: TRBV5-1
J gene: TRBJ1-1
clone size: NA

CDR3 protein: CASSQSLPSFLDSWTANTGELFF
CDR3 length: 23
V gene: TRBV23-1
J gene: TRBJ2-2
clone size: NA

CDR3 protein: CASSLSRGPQETQYF
CDR3 length: 15
V gene: TRBV7-3
J gene: TRBJ2-5
clone size: NA

CDR3 protein: CASSLGTGLSYEQYF
CDR3 length: 15
V gene: TRBV7-2
J gene: TRBJ2-7
clone size: NA

CDR3 protein: CASSLVEDRQYF
CDR3 length: 12
V gene: TRBV7-9
J gene: TRBJ2-7
clone size: NA

CDR3 protein: CASSPQINYGYTF
CDR3 length: 13
V gene: TRBV19
J gene: TRBJ1-2
clone size: NA

CDR3 protein: CATSRVGGVQPQHF
CDR3 length: 14
V gene: TRBV15
J gene: TRBJ1-5
clone size: NA

CDR3 protein: CASTPGTDNEKLFF
CDR3 length: 14
V gene: TRBV6-6
J gene: TRBJ1-4
clone size: NA